The 2 T cell receptor beta chains listed next were all sequenced from one sample in a study of blood T cell repertoires in COVID-19. The method was immunoSEQ multiplex PCR; TCRdb's version includes in-frame clones alone and lacks a portion of them. This table has roughly 86,000 clones, roughly 84% appearing once. The sample taken for sequencing was peripheral blood. The receptor set was obtained from a man in his sixties with acute or convalescent COVID-19.

The chain uses TRBV24-1 and TRBJ2-5; D might be TRBD2 (7 bases). The CDR3 spans 15 residues. CDR1 is KGHDR and CDR2 is SFDVKD in the germline V gene. V was cut by 8 bases and J by 1 base, with 16 bases left in between. For the CDR3, the DNA is TGTGCCACCAAGGGGGGGAGGGAGGTCCAAGAGACCCAGTACTTC. Translation gives CATKGGREVQETQYF.

This clone was detected only once. Other DNA sequences within the sample encode an identical CDR3. The genes are TRBV6-5 and TRBJ2-7; the D gene is possibly TRBD1 (5 bases). This CDR3 contains 15 residues. Per germline, CDR1 MNHEY and CDR2 SVGAGI. The V end was cut by 0 bases, the J end by 2 bases, with 11 bases between. Here the CDR3 reads CASSYSWGQAYEQYF. The DNA for the CDR3 is TGTGCCAGCAGTTACTCGTGGGGCCAGGCCTACGAGCAGTACTTC.